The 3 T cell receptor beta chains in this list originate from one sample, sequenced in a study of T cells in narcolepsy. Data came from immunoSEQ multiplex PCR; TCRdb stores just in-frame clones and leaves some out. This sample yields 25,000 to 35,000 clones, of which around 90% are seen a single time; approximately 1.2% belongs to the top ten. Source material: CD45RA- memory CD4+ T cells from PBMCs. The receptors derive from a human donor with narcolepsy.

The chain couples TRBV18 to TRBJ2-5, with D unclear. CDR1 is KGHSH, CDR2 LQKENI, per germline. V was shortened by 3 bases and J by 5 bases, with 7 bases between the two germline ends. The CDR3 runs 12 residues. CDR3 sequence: CASSPSPETQYF. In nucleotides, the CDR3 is TGTGCCAGCTCACCGAGCCCGGAGACCCAGTACTTC. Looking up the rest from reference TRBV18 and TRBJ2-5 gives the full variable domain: NAGVMQNPRHLVRRRGQEARLRCSPMKGHSHVYWYRQLPEEGLKFMVYLQKENIIDESGMPKERFSAEFPKEGPSILRIQQVVRGDSAAYFCASSPSPETQYFGPGTRLLVL.

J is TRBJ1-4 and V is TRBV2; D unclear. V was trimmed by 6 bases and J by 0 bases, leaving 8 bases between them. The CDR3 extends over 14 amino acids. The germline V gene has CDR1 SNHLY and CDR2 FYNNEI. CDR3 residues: CASSRRSTNEKLFF. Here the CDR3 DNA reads TGTGCCAGCAGCCGACGGTCAACTAATGAAAAACTGTTTTTT.

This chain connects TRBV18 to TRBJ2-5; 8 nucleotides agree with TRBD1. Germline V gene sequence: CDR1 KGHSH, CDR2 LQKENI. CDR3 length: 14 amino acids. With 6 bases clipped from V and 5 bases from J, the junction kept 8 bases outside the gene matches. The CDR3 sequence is CASSRDRSGETQYF. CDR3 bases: TGTGCCAGCTCTAGGGACAGGTCCGGTGAGACCCAGTACTTC.